This T cell receptor (beta chain) was identified during a study of tumor-infiltrating lymphocytes in primary liver carcinoma. Study-wide background: Between roughly 4.2 and 11 cm across, the tumors were all of stage T1-T3 N0M0.

Germline CDR1 and CDR2: SQVTM and ANQGSEA. Trimming removed 7 bases from V and 8 bases from J; junction bases left unmatched: 16. The CDR3 is made up of 15 amino acids. Points from the study as a whole: Tumor region pairs showed greater overlap than either tumor-adjacent or tumor-blood pairs did. No more than about 8-24% of top clones could be seen in all five tumor regions.

Constant-region priming of about 500 ng total RNA yielded TCR beta cDNA. Sequencing libraries for TCR beta derived from three nested multiplex PCR rounds that used slightly modified ARM-PCR. Running approximately 10 cycles apiece, the first two PCR rounds relied on TRBV1-TRBV30 forward primers together with a C-beta reverse primer. Via MiXCR, TCRdb re-called the multiplex PCR reads, giving one row per CDR3 protein. This table has fewer than 150,000 distinct CDR3 sequences, around 62% appearing once. Unsorted bulk tissue of about 20-32 mg yielded co-extracted RNA and DNA. Each tumor sample had over 80% viable tumor cells. Comment on this clonotype: Its antigen is still unknown.

The clonotype comes from an older woman with primary liver carcinoma and hepatitis B virus infection. V is TRBV29-1 and J is TRBJ2-1, with TRBD2 matching over 8 bases. Sequencing was carried out using liver tumor tissue from sampling region 1. The subset is: tumor region T1, superior pole. The CDR3: CSANGTNGRGYEQFF. For the CDR3, the DNA is TGCAGCGCCAACGGGACAAACGGGAGGGGGTATGAGCAGTTCTTC.